A selection of T cell receptor beta chains follows, all from one sample in a study of CD8 T cells in ankylosing spondylitis. Via MiXCR, TCRdb re-called the 5' RACE reads, giving one row per CDR3 protein. The top ten clones hold roughly 4% of a sample with about 310,000 distinct CDR3 sequences, less than 25% of them seen once. What was sequenced was blood, either unsorted or a sorted T cell fraction (not recorded which). These receptors all come from a female donor with ankylosing spondylitis or in good health (not recorded which). The CDR3 runs from the conserved cysteine through the conserved F or W. A D gene is named only where the DNA matches it firmly. Not all rows give a size; the values are once, few, many and, for expanded clones, a class.

TRBD1	TRBV5-1	.	TRBJ2-1	CASSPGTAYNEQFF	TGCGCCAGCAGCCCCGGGACAGCTTACAATGAGCAGTTCTTC
.	TRBV12-3/TRBV12-4	few	TRBJ2-7	CASSPPSTEQYF	TGTGCCAGCAGTCCCCCCTCTACCGAGCAGTACTTC
.	TRBV20-1	.	TRBJ2-7	CSARGTILKNEQYF	TGCAGTGCTAGAGGGACTATTCTGAAAAACGAGCAGTACTTC
.	TRBV5-6	.	TRBJ2-3	CASSSPDFTDTQYF	TGTGCCAGCAGCTCCCCGGACTTCACAGATACGCAGTATTTT
.	TRBV5-6	.	TRBJ2-1	CASSPLDSPYNEQFF	TGTGCCAGCAGCCCTTTGGACAGCCCCTACAATGAGCAGTTCTTC
.	TRBV20-1	few	TRBJ1-1	CSARDKEGTEAFF	TGCAGTGCTAGAGATAAGGAGGGAACAGAAGCTTTCTTT
.	TRBV14	.	TRBJ2-7	CASNKYGRQYEQYF	TGTGCCAGCAATAAATACGGCAGGCAGTACGAGCAGTACTTC
.	TRBV9	.	TRBJ1-2	CASSVDGGNGYTF	TGTGCCAGCAGCGTAGATGGGGGTAATGGCTACACCTTC
TRBD2	TRBV5-5	.	TRBJ2-7	CASSPVAGSYEQYF	TGTGCCAGCAGCCCCGTAGCGGGATCCTACGAGCAGTACTTC
.	TRBV20-1	few	TRBJ2-1	CSAPDPPNEQFF	TGCAGTGCTCCCGATCCCCCCAATGAGCAGTTCTTC
.	TRBV10-3	.	TRBJ2-2	CAIKGGANTGELFF	TGTGCCATCAAGGGGGGCGCGAACACCGGGGAGCTGTTTTTT
.	TRBV4-2	.	TRBJ2-2	CASSQAATEILGELFF	TGTGCCAGCAGCCAAGCCGCGACAGAGATCCTCGGGGAGCTGTTTTTT
.	TRBV5-4	.	TRBJ1-6	CASSFDRSNSPLHF	TGTGCCAGCAGCTTCGACAGGAGCAATTCACCCCTCCACTTT
TRBD2	TRBV5-6	.	TRBJ2-1	CASSSASGRRSSYNEQFF	TGTGCCAGCAGCTCGGCTAGCGGGAGGAGGAGCTCCTACAATGAGCAGTTCTTC
.	TRBV7-2	.	TRBJ2-4	CASSIRTGLGKNIQYF	TGTGCCAGCAGCATCCGGACGGGGCTCGGCAAAAACATTCAGTACTTC
TRBD1	TRBV6-5	few	TRBJ1-1	CASSYTTTGPNTEAFF	TGTGCCAGCAGTTACACTACGACAGGGCCGAACACTGAAGCTTTCTTT
.	TRBV27	.	TRBJ1-1	CASSSFGEDTEAFF	TGTGCCAGCAGTTCATTCGGCGAGGACACTGAAGCTTTCTTT
TRBD1	TRBV6-1	few	TRBJ2-2	CASFRTGNTGELFF	TGTGCCAGCTTCCGGACAGGCAACACCGGGGAGCTGTTTTTT
.	TRBV9	few	TRBJ2-1	CASSVGTGRGSYNEQFF	TGTGCCAGCAGCGTCGGGACGGGGCGGGGCTCCTACAATGAGCAGTTCTTC
TRBD2	TRBV19	few	TRBJ2-7	CASKGLAGGGSEQYF	TGTGCCAGTAAGGGGCTAGCGGGAGGCGGCAGCGAGCAGTACTTC
TRBD2	TRBV20-1	.	TRBJ2-7	CSAKRGLAVSYEQYF	TGCAGTGCTAAAAGGGGACTAGCGGTCTCCTACGAGCAGTACTTC
TRBD2	TRBV11-2	.	TRBJ2-3	CAAAITRGSGGYTDTQYF	TGTGCCGCCGCGATTACCCGGGGGAGCGGGGGTTACACAGATACGCAGTATTTT
.	TRBV7-2	many	TRBJ2-1	CASSLATSTHEQFF	TGTGCCAGCAGCTTAGCGACTAGTACCCATGAGCAGTTCTTC
TRBD1	TRBV27	few	TRBJ1-6	CATAQGAGSPLHF	TGTGCCACAGCCCAGGGGGCTGGTTCACCCCTCCACTTT
TRBD2	TRBV20-1	few	TRBJ2-3	CSAKWTSGRKGTDTQYF	TGCAGTGCTAAGTGGACTAGCGGGAGAAAAGGCACAGATACGCAGTATTTT
TRBD2	TRBV20-1	many	TRBJ2-1	CSAATSGMVYNEQFF	TGCAGTGCGGCGACTAGCGGGATGGTCTACAATGAGCAGTTCTTC
.	TRBV7-2	few	TRBJ1-2	CASSLGGLYGYTF	TGTGCCAGCAGCTTAGGGGGTCTTTATGGCTACACCTTC
.	TRBV7-9	.	TRBJ2-1	CASSSGLTNEQFF	TGTGCCAGCAGCTCTGGTCTCACCAATGAGCAGTTCTTC
TRBD2	TRBV19	.	TRBJ2-2	CASALAGVDTGELFF	TGTGCCAGCGCTTTGGCGGGGGTCGACACCGGGGAGCTGTTTTTT
TRBD2	TRBV2	.	TRBJ2-7	CASYPVTSGSEQYF	TGTGCCAGTTACCCCGTGACTAGCGGGAGCGAGCAGTACTTC
.	TRBV7-2	many	TRBJ2-3	CASSVQGRGSTDTQYF	TGTGCCAGCAGCGTACAGGGACGAGGTAGCACAGATACGCAGTATTTT
.	TRBV20-1	many	TRBJ2-7	CSAPPFSGHSEQYF	TGCAGTGCCCCCCCATTTTCCGGACACTCCGAGCAGTACTTC
TRBD1	TRBV18	few	TRBJ2-3	CASSPRTGHGDTQYF	TGTGCCAGCTCACCTAGGACAGGGCATGGAGATACGCAGTATTTT
.	TRBV12-3/TRBV12-4	few	TRBJ1-1	CASSLGQDTEAFF	TGTGCCAGCAGTTTAGGACAGGACACTGAAGCTTTCTTT